Listed here are 5 T cell receptor beta chains from one sample, sequenced in a study of T cells in women clearing cervical HPV infection. Sequenced by immunoSEQ multiplex PCR; TCRdb stores in-frame clones only, minus some. Recorded for this sample: 20,000 to 25,000 clones. Sequencing was done on a sample of blood buffy coat. The origin of the receptors is a woman aged 18-69 years with a cervical HPV16 infection that either progressed to CIN3+ or cleared (not recorded which).

Notes on this clone: The observed sequence ends 3 residues before the CDR3 terminus, with the missing tail filled in from the germline J gene. The V call is TRBV2, the J call TRBJ1-2; possibly TRBD1 for D (6 bases). CDR3 length: 13 amino acids. The V gene lost 8 bases and the J gene lost 5 bases, with 15 bases spanning the gap. Germline loops: CDR1 SNHLY, CDR2 FYNNEI. The chain's CDR3 is CASGTGSLYGYTF. The part of the CDR3 DNA that was read is TGTGCCAGCGGAACAGGGAGTCTTTATGGC.

A word on this clone: The read falls 3 residues short of the CDR3 end, and the missing part is taken from the germline J gene. This chain joins TRBV30 and TRBJ1-5, with D unclear. The CDR3 contains 18 residues. The germline V and J ends were trimmed by 3 bases and 1 base, with 22 bases remaining between them. CDR1 and CDR2 from the germline V gene are GTSNPN and SVGIG (reference sequence). The CDR3: CAWSLPGSGLGSNQPQHF. CDR3 bases read: TGTGCCTGGAGCCTACCCGGGTCGGGTCTTGGGAGCAATCAGCCC.

In the case of this clone: The CDR3 end falls 3 residues outside the read, so it is completed with the germline J gene. The chain uses TRBV20-1 and TRBJ1-1; 8 bases align to TRBD1. V lost 5 bases to trimming and J lost 7 bases; unmatched junction nucleotides: 9. Germline lookup yields CDR1 DFQATT and CDR2 SNEGSKA (reference sequence). The CDR3 is 13 amino acids. CDR3 DNA (partial): TGCAGTGCTTCCCGGGACAGGCAGAGTGAA. It codes for CSASRDRQSE. The whole CDR3 sequence reads CSASRDRQSEAFF.

CDR3 amino acids: CASISNEQFF. CDR3 DNA, as far as it was read: TGTGCCAGCATTTCGAATGAG. The genes are TRBV2 and TRBJ2-1; no definite D call. The read terminates 3 residues before the CDR3 end, so the remaining end is supplied by the germline J gene. Germline V gives CDR1 SNHLY, CDR2 FYNNEI. V was pared by 7 bases and J by 7 bases, with 5 bases between. The CDR3 covers 10 residues.

Worth noting for this clone: The read comes to an end 3 residues before the CDR3 does, leaving the germline J gene to fill in the end. The rearrangement links TRBV19 to TRBJ2-3; D may be TRBD2 (6 bases). Germline-derived CDR1 and CDR2 are LNHDA and SQIVND (reference sequence). The CDR3 is 15 residues long. The sequenced part of the CDR3 DNA is TGTGCCAGTATCGGTTTTCAGGGAGGAGATCAGCCG. Translating it yields CASIGFQGGDQP. From start to end, the CDR3 is CASIGFQGGDQPQYF. Full variable domain (rest looked up from reference TRBV19 and TRBJ2-3): DGGITQSPKYLFRKEGQNVTLSCEQNLNHDAMYWYRQDPGQGLRLIYYSQIVNDFQKGDIAEGYSVSREKKESFPLTVTSAQKNPTAFYLCASIGFQGGDQPQYFGPGTRLTVL.